Shown below are 20 T cell receptor beta chains from a single sample sequenced in a study of shared clonotypes between healthy human individuals. TCRdb's copy holds only in-frame clones and misses some; the assay was immunoSEQ multiplex PCR. Counted here are 1.5 million to 2.5 million clones, less than 95% occurring once; the ten biggest clones make up approximately 1.2%. Naive-designated CD8 cells lacked CD45RO, were positively enriched for CCR7, and omitted terminally differentiated effector memory CD45RA+ cells. The sequencing sample was made of naive CD8+ T cells sorted from blood. The source is a man aged 18-30 years in good health.

The chain links TRBV5-6 to TRBJ1-1; D possibly corresponds to TRBD1 (6 bases). Between the trimmed V and J ends, which lost 2 bases and 3 bases, there was a span of 14 bases. This CDR3 contains 15 residues. The germline gives CDR1 SGHDT, CDR2 YYEEEE. The DNA for the CDR3 is TGTGCCAGCAGCTTTAGAAGGGGGGCGGACACTGAAGCTTTCTTT. Translating it yields CASSFRRGADTEAFF.

This chain joins TRBV10-2 and TRBJ2-3; TRBD2 agrees at 13 bases. The CDR3 length is 20 residues. V was pared by 0 bases and J by 0 bases, with 9 bases of the junction left unmatched. The germline gives CDR1 WSHSY, CDR2 SAAADI. Here the CDR3 DNA reads TGCGCCAGCAGTGAGTCGGGACTAGCGGGATGGTCGGCTAGCACAGATACGCAGTATTTT. Translation gives CASSESGLAGWSASTDTQYF.

A word on this clone: Other DNA variants within this sample encode the same CDR3. The rearrangement links TRBV5-1 to TRBJ2-3, with D unresolved. Trimming cost V 1 base and J 2 bases, with 5 bases left between them. CDR1 and CDR2 (germline): SGHRS, YFSETQ. The CDR3 totals 13 residues. The CDR3 DNA sequence: TGCGCCAGCAGCTTGTGGTCCACAGATACGCAGTATTTT. Translating it yields CASSLWSTDTQYF.

J is TRBJ1-2 and V is TRBV29-1, with D tentatively TRBD1 (5 bases). V gave up 0 bases and J gave up 1 base, with 15 bases separating them. This CDR3 is built from 16 residues. The germline gives CDR1 SQVTM, CDR2 ANQGSEA. CDR3: CSVEDLGSGSNYGYTF. The CDR3 nucleotides read TGCAGCGTTGAAGATCTAGGTTCAGGGAGTAACTATGGCTACACCTTC. The full variable domain, its missing parts supplied by reference TRBV29-1 and TRBJ1-2, is SAVISQKPSRDICQRGTSLTIQCQVDSQVTMMFWYRQQPGQSLTLIATANQGSEATYESGFVIDKFPISRPNLTFSTLTVSNMSPEDSSIYLCSVEDLGSGSNYGYTFGSGTRLTVV.

The rearrangement uses TRBV11-2 and TRBJ2-1; 9 positions agree with TRBD2. Germline V gene lookup returns CDR1 SGHAT and CDR2 FQNNGV. The CDR3 runs to 15 residues. J was trimmed by 8 bases and V by 5 bases; bases with no gene match: 10. CDR3 sequence reads: CASSQTSGHSDEQFF. The CDR3 nucleotides read TGTGCCAGCAGCCAGACTAGCGGCCACAGCGATGAGCAGTTCTTC.

CDR3 amino acids: CASIDRMNTEAFF. CDR3 DNA: TGTGCCAGTATCGACAGGATGAACACTGAAGCTTTCTTT. This chain uses TRBV19 with TRBJ1-1; maybe TRBD1 (6 bases). CDR1 LNHDA and CDR2 SQIVND come from the germline V gene (reference sequence). The CDR3 extends over 13 amino acids. V was clipped by 7 bases and J by 0 bases, with 9 bases between them.

V usage is TRBV7-6 and J usage is TRBJ2-7; possibly TRBD2 for D (6 bases). CDR1 and CDR2 (germline): SGHVS, FNYEAQ. V was clipped by 1 base and J by 2 bases, with 12 bases between them. This CDR3 comprises 15 residues. The CDR3 DNA reads TGTGCCAGCAGCTTAGGGCTAGCGCTGACCTACGAGCAGTACTTC. Translating gives CASSLGLALTYEQYF.

This clone appeared a single time. The chain has TRBV7-9 and TRBJ2-4; D possibly corresponds to TRBD2 (5 bases). With 1 base removed from V and 6 bases from J, the gap between germline ends came to 13 bases. The germline gives CDR1 SEHNR, CDR2 FQNEAQ (reference sequence). The CDR3 extends over 15 amino acids. The CDR3 DNA is TGTGCCAGCAGCTTAGTGGGTCCCGAGGGAAACATTCAGTACTTC. Translated, it gives CASSLVGPEGNIQYF.

The table lists this clone with a count of one. The chain has TRBV4-1 and TRBJ1-4; D might be TRBD1 (6 bases). The CDR3 has 14 residues. Germline lookup yields CDR1 MGHRA and CDR2 YSYEKL. V was cut by 0 bases and J by 5 bases, with 7 bases left in between. CDR3 amino acids: CASSQDRGNEKLFF. The CDR3 region has the DNA TGCGCCAGCAGCCAAGACAGGGGAAATGAAAAACTGTTTTTT.

The genes are TRBV4-1 and TRBJ1-2; no definite D call. The CDR3 is 14 amino acids. Deletions cut 3 bases from V and 6 bases from J, with 14 bases between. Per the germline V gene, CDR1 is MGHRA and CDR2 is YSYEKL. CDR3: CASSQSRGRDGYTF. CDR3 bases: TGCGCCAGCAGCCAGTCAAGAGGGAGGGATGGCTACACCTTC.

The J gene is TRBJ2-7, the V gene TRBV10-3; weak D call: TRBD2 (6 bases). The CDR3 totals 15 residues. V lost 3 bases, J lost 4 bases, and 16 bases lay in between. The V gene's germline CDR1 is ENHRY and CDR2 SYGVKD. This CDR3 is CAISDSGDSGYEQYF. The CDR3 region has the DNA TGTGCCATCAGTGACTCAGGTGATAGCGGTTACGAGCAGTACTTC.

V gene TRBV6-1 combines with J gene TRBJ1-5; no reliable D call. CDR3 length: 12 residues. In germline, CDR1 is MNHNS, CDR2 SASEGT. V gave up 1 base and J gave up 8 bases, with 6 bases separating them. CDR3: CASSEVGEPQHF. The CDR3 DNA reads as TGTGCCAGCAGTGAAGTTGGTGAGCCCCAGCATTTT.

The chain is built from TRBV7-6 and TRBJ1-2, with 10 bases aligning to TRBD1. Germline CDR1 is SGHVS and CDR2 is FNYEAQ. The CDR3 covers 13 residues. After removal of 6 bases from V and 3 bases from J, the junction contained 1 base not matched to a gene. CDR3 residues: CASRGTGDYGYTF. The CDR3 region has the DNA TGTGCCAGCAGAGGGACAGGGGACTATGGCTACACCTTC.

The CDR3 DNA is TGTGCCAGCAGTGGGGTAGCGGGAGCGTCTGAGCAGTTCTTC. The encoded protein is CASSGVAGASEQFF. The chain combines TRBV6-5 with TRBJ2-1; 9 bases match TRBD2. Germline CDR1 and CDR2: MNHEY and SVGAGI. After removal of 5 bases from V and 9 bases from J, the junction contained 8 bases not matched to a gene. CDR3 length equals 14 residues.

This sequence joins TRBV7-9 and TRBJ1-5, with D perhaps TRBD1 (5 bases). This CDR3 contains 17 residues. The V and J ends lost 0 bases and 0 bases respectively, with 12 bases between them. The germline V gene has CDR1 SEHNR and CDR2 FQNEAQ (reference sequence). The CDR3 DNA reads as TGTGCCAGCAGCTTAGCGTTGGGGGGAGTTAGCAATCAGCCCCAGCATTTT. Amino acid sequence: CASSLALGGVSNQPQHF.

The chain combines TRBV28 with TRBJ2-1; D gene unclear. V lost 2 bases, J lost 4 bases, and 9 bases lay in between. CDR1 is MDHEN, CDR2 SYDVKM, per germline. The CDR3 extends over 14 amino acids. The CDR3 protein is CASSLLGRYNEQFF. CDR3 coding DNA: TGTGCCAGCAGTTTACTTGGGCGGTACAATGAGCAGTTCTTC.

This chain joins TRBV5-4 and TRBJ2-1, with 7 bases fitting TRBD1. Trimming took 6 bases from V and 4 from J; bases not matched to a gene: 4. The CDR3 is 13 residues long. Germline CDR1 SGHNT, CDR2 YYREEE (reference sequence). This CDR3 is CASTEQGYNEQFF. CDR3 nucleotide sequence: TGTGCCAGCACCGAACAGGGGTACAATGAGCAGTTCTTC.

The gene calls are TRBV9 and TRBJ1-3; 8 nucleotides line up with TRBD1. V shed 5 bases and J 6 bases; nucleotides not matched to a gene: 7. This CDR3 region has 14 residues. Germline V CDR1 and CDR2: SGDLS, YYNGEE. CDR3 in amino acids: CASRGTGSQNTIYF. The CDR3 DNA is TGTGCCAGCAGAGGGACAGGTTCCCAAAACACCATATATTTT. The full variable domain, with the rest looked up from reference TRBV9 and TRBJ1-3, is DSGVTQTPKHLITATGQRVTLRCSPRSGDLSVYWYQQSLDQGLQFLIQYYNGEERAKGNILERFSAQQFPDLHSELNLSSLELGDSALYFCASRGTGSQNTIYFGEGSWLTVV.

The chain couples TRBV28 to TRBJ1-5; 8 nucleotides line up with TRBD1. CDR1 is MDHEN and CDR2 is SYDVKM in the germline V gene. V gave up 3 bases and J gave up 7 bases; unmatched junction bases: 5. The CDR3 totals 14 residues. In DNA form, the CDR3 reads TGTGCCAGCAGTTTCCGGCAGGGGGCCCAGCCCCAGCATTTT. It is translated as CASSFRQGAQPQHF. Full variable domain (missing parts from reference TRBV28 and TRBJ1-5): DVKVTQSSRYLVKRTGEKVFLECVQDMDHENMFWYRQDPGLGLRLIYFSYDVKMKEKGDIPEGYSVSREKKERFSLILESASTNQTSMYLCASSFRQGAQPQHFGDGTRLSIL.

V usage is TRBV5-6 and J usage is TRBJ1-3, with D unresolved. The V and J ends lost 1 base and 4 bases respectively, with 15 bases between them. The CDR3 runs 16 residues. Germline lookup yields CDR1 SGHDT and CDR2 YYEEEE. The CDR3, as DNA: TGTGCCAGCAGCTTGCTGAGGGAAGGATTGGGAAACACCATATATTTT. Translation: CASSLLREGLGNTIYF. The variable domain in full, completed from reference TRBV5-6 and TRBJ1-3, reads DAGVTQSPTHLIKTRGQQVTLRCSPKSGHDTVSWYQQALGQGPQFIFQYYEEEERQRGNFPDRFSGHQFPNYSSELNVNALLLGDSALYLCASSLLREGLGNTIYFGEGSWLTVV.